This paragraph reports one T cell receptor (beta chain). Antigen unknown. The junction had 5 bases not matched to a gene; V was cut back by 3 bases and J by 3 bases. CDR3 length equals 16 residues. CDR1 and CDR2 (germline): SGDLS, YYNGEE. The data originate from a study of shared clonotypes between healthy human individuals. About the research overall: Samples came from two female and a few male donors aged 18 to 49.

Overall study findings and caveats: The represented genetic and exposure-history diversity was limited by the small number of donors. Shared clonotypes across all four donors exceeded non-shared ones in generation probability.

Cells designated naive CD8 were CD45RO-negative and were positively selected for CCR7, with terminally differentiated effector memory CD45RA+ cells excluded. This was a deep-level run. Clones were read by immunoSEQ multiplex PCR, and TCRdb kept only the in-frame ones, dropping some. The sample lists fewer than 700,000 clones; roughly 95% were seen once. The chain is built from TRBV9 and TRBJ2-3; 12 nucleotides line up with TRBD2. Sample: naive CD8+ T cells sorted from blood. This TCR derives from a woman under 40 in good health. CDR3 sequence (DNA): TGTGCCAGCAGCGCGTCGACTAGCGGGAGAACAGATACGCAGTATTTT. Protein: CASSASTSGRTDTQYF.